The rows below give T cell receptor beta chains drawn from one sample of a study of T cell responses to AZD1222 COVID-19 vaccine. Only in-frame clones appear in the TCRdb table, and some are missing; sequencing was by immunoSEQ multiplex PCR. Of about 120,000 clones listed, approximately 90% were seen once; the top ten hold approximately 4.2%. This specimen was peripheral blood, taken on day 0 of AZD1222 vaccination. The receptors derive from an adult in good health. CDR3s include the opening cysteine and the closing phenylalanine or tryptophan. The D gene is left open where the match is weak. Part of the rows lack a size; the others show once, few, many or a class for expanded clones.

v_call	d_call	j_call	clone_size	cdr3_aa	cdr3_nt
TRBV4-1	-	TRBJ2-2	-	CASSLSLPGELFF	TGCGCCAGCAGCCTAAGCTTACCCGGGGAGCTGTTTTTT
TRBV6-6	TRBD1	TRBJ2-2	-	CASTGRDRGWSGELFF	TGTGCCAGCACCGGAAGGGACAGGGGGTGGTCCGGGGAGCTGTTTTTT
TRBV5-1	-	TRBJ1-2	-	CASSLAGQSPINYGYTF	TGCGCCAGCAGCTTGGCTGGACAGAGCCCTATTAACTATGGCTACACCTTC
TRBV4-2	TRBD1	TRBJ1-1	-	CASSQGLQGADTEAFF	TGTGCCAGCAGCCAAGGTCTACAGGGGGCGGACACTGAAGCTTTCTTT
TRBV9	TRBD2	TRBJ2-1	-	CASSVGSSGGAFNEQFF	TGTGCCAGCAGCGTAGGATCTAGCGGGGGGGCATTCAATGAGCAGTTCTTC
TRBV19	TRBD1	TRBJ1-6	-	CASSIDTGAYNSPLHF	TGTGCCAGTAGTATAGATACAGGGGCATATAATTCACCCCTCCACTTT
TRBV7-2	TRBD1	TRBJ1-4	-	CASSLRQGAHRLFF	TGTGCCAGCAGCCTGCGACAGGGGGCGCATCGACTGTTTTTT
TRBV29-1	-	TRBJ2-6	-	CSALGVPSSGANVLTF	TGCAGCGCTCTAGGGGTCCCCAGCTCTGGGGCCAACGTCCTGACTTTC
TRBV30	-	TRBJ2-5	-	CAWSLYQETQYF	TGTGCCTGGAGTTTATATCAAGAGACCCAGTACTTC
TRBV12-5	TRBD1	TRBJ1-1	few	CASGSPLVRDRGWVNTEAFF	TGTGCTAGTGGTTCCCCCCTGGTGAGGGACAGGGGGTGGGTGAACACTGAAGCTTTCTTT
TRBV2	-	TRBJ2-7	-	CASFRTPNSYEQYF	TGTGCCAGCTTCAGAACACCTAACTCCTACGAGCAGTACTTC
TRBV2	TRBD1	TRBJ1-1	-	CASSSDRGWGTEAFF	TGTGCCAGCAGTTCTGACAGGGGGTGGGGCACTGAAGCTTTCTTT
TRBV27	-	TRBJ1-5	-	CASSLIVSGRSQPQHF	TGTGCCAGCAGTTTAATCGTCTCAGGGCGGTCTCAGCCCCAGCATTTT
TRBV5-1	TRBD2	TRBJ2-3	-	CASSLQRGATDTQYF	TGCGCCAGCAGCTTGCAGCGGGGGGCCACAGATACGCAGTATTTT
TRBV28	TRBD1	TRBJ2-5	-	CASRNRGQETQYF	TGTGCCAGCAGAAACAGGGGCCAAGAGACCCAGTACTTC
TRBV30	-	TRBJ1-4	-	CAWSGRANGEKLFF	TGTGCCTGGAGTGGGAGGGCGAACGGGGAAAAACTGTTTTTT
TRBV16	-	TRBJ1-5	-	CASSREGGGLGNQPQHF	TGTGCCAGCAGCCGCGAAGGGGGGGGGCTAGGGAATCAGCCCCAGCATTTT
TRBV6-5	TRBD1	TRBJ1-2	-	CASSTTGTHGYTF	TGTGCCAGCAGTACGACAGGGACCCATGGCTACACCTTC
TRBV10-3	-	TRBJ1-5	-	CAISEEGLSNQPQHF	TGTGCCATCAGTGAGGAGGGGTTAAGCAATCAGCCCCAGCATTTT
TRBV6-2/TRBV6-3	TRBD1	TRBJ2-1	-	CASSRDRNNEQFF	TGTGCCAGCAGTCGGGACAGAAACAATGAGCAGTTCTTC
TRBV6-7	TRBD1	TRBJ1-2	-	CASWDRGYYGYTF	TGTGCCAGCTGGGACAGGGGGTACTATGGCTACACCTTC
TRBV7-2	-	TRBJ1-2	-	CASSPGPVPLMDGYTF	TGTGCCAGCAGCCCAGGACCAGTTCCCTTAATGGATGGCTACACCTTC
TRBV7-9	TRBD1	TRBJ1-2	-	CASSAGQETHVGYTF	TGTGCCAGCAGCGCGGGACAGGAAACCCACGTAGGCTACACCTTC
TRBV19	TRBD1	TRBJ2-2	-	CASSMQARGGAGELFF	TGTGCCAGTAGTATGCAGGCGAGAGGGGGCGCCGGGGAGCTGTTTTTT
TRBV3-1/TRBV3-2	-	TRBJ1-3	-	CASSQDSGSGNTIYF	TGTGCCAGCAGCCAAGATTCGGGATCTGGAAACACCATATATTTT
TRBV28	-	TRBJ2-7	-	CTSNGHPGLPYEQYF	TGTACCAGCAATGGGCATCCGGGACTTCCATACGAGCAGTACTTC
TRBV2	-	TRBJ2-2	-	CASRTDTGELFF	TGTGCCAGTCGGACGGACACCGGGGAGCTGTTTTTT
TRBV7-9	-	TRBJ2-7	-	CASSLGSYEQYF	TGTGCCAGCAGCTTAGGGTCTTACGAGCAGTACTTC
TRBV7-8	-	TRBJ1-1	-	CASSLVAGGGNTEAFF	TGTGCCAGCAGCTTAGTGGCTGGCGGGGGGAACACTGAAGCTTTCTTT
TRBV25-1	-	TRBJ1-2	-	CASTGKGVGGYTF	TGTGCCAGCACTGGAAAGGGGGTAGGTGGCTACACCTTC
TRBV5-4	TRBD1	TRBJ1-6	-	CASSHPTGNSPLHF	TGTGCCAGCAGCCACCCGACAGGGAATTCACCCCTCCACTTT
TRBV3-1/TRBV3-2	-	TRBJ1-6	once	CASSQEDRDNSPLHF	TGTGCCAGCAGCCAAGAAGACAGAGATAATTCACCCCTCCACTTT
TRBV9	-	TRBJ1-1	-	CASSPRGNTEAFF	TGTGCCAGCAGCCCCCGTGGGAACACTGAAGCTTTCTTT
TRBV5-1	TRBD1	TRBJ1-6	-	CASTRQGNSPLHF	TGCGCCAGCACCCGACAGGGTAATTCACCCCTCCACTTT
TRBV5-4	-	TRBJ2-7	-	CASSSGVGVGYEQYF	TGTGCCAGCAGCTCCGGTGTAGGGGTCGGATACGAGCAGTACTTC
TRBV4-3	-	TRBJ1-1	-	CASSQGTEAFF	TGCGCCAGCAGCCAAGGGACTGAAGCTTTCTTT
TRBV4-2	TRBD2	TRBJ2-1	-	CASSQGSWTSGGVEQFF	TGTGCCAGCAGCCAGGGCTCATGGACTAGCGGGGGGGTTGAGCAGTTCTTC